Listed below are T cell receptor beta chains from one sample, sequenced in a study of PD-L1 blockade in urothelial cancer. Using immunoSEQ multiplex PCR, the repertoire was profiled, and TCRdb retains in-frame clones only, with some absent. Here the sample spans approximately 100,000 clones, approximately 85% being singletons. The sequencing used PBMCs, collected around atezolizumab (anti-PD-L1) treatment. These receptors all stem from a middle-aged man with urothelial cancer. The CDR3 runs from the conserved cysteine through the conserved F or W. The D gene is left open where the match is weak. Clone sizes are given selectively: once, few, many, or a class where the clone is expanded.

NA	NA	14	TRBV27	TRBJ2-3	CASRTSPSTDTQYF	TGTGCCAGCCGGACAAGTCCTAGCACAGATACGCAGTATTTT
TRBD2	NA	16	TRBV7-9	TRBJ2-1	CASSLRRTSGFNEQFF	TGTGCCAGCAGCTTACGTAGGACTAGCGGGTTCAATGAGCAGTTCTTC
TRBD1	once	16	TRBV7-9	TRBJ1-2	CASSSSGGQGDYGYTF	TGTGCCAGCAGCTCCTCGGGGGGACAGGGTGACTATGGCTACACCTTC
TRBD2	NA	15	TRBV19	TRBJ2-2	CASSESGGGTGELFF	TGTGCCAGTAGTGAGAGCGGGGGAGGCACCGGGGAGCTGTTTTTT
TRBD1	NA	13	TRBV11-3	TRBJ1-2	CASSLGTGVGYTF	TGTGCCAGCAGCTTAGGGACAGGGGTTGGCTACACCTTC
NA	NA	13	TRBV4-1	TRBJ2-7	CASSQDPSQGQYF	TGCGCCAGCAGCCAAGACCCCAGCCAGGGGCAGTACTTC
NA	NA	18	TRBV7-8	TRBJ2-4	CASSFMTSKGVAKNIQYF	TGTGCCAGCAGCTTTATGACCTCTAAGGGGGTGGCCAAAAACATTCAGTACTTC
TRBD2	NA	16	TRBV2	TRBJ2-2	CASSERLAGVPGELFF	TGTGCCAGCAGTGAAAGACTAGCGGGAGTCCCCGGGGAGCTGTTTTTT
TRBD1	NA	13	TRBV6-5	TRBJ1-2	CASNHRGFGGYTF	TGTGCCAGCAACCACAGGGGGTTTGGTGGCTACACCTTC
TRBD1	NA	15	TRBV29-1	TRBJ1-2	CSVDRDRGTNYGYTF	TGCAGCGTTGATAGGGACAGGGGAACTAACTATGGCTACACCTTC
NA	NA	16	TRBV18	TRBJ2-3	CASSPPGGTSTDTQYF	TGTGCCAGCTCACCACCTGGCGGGACTAGCACAGATACGCAGTATTTT
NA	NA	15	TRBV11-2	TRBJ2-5	CASSLVGGFAETQYF	TGTGCCAGCAGCTTAGTAGGCGGGTTCGCAGAGACCCAGTACTTC
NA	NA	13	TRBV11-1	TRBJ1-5	CASSLHSNQPQHF	TGTGCCAGCAGCTTACATAGCAATCAGCCCCAGCATTTT
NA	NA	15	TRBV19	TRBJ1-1	CAASMGGTANTEAFF	TGTGCCGCATCGATGGGGGGGACGGCGAACACTGAAGCTTTCTTT
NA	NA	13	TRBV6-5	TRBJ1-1	CASSSHNSNEAFF	TGTGCCAGCAGTAGTCACAACAGTAATGAAGCTTTCTTT
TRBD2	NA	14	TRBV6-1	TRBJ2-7	CASSLAVDSYEQYF	TGTGCCAGCAGCCTAGCGGTCGACTCCTACGAGCAGTACTTC
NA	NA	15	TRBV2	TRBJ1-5	CASSVEGGINQPQHF	TGTGCCAGCAGTGTAGAGGGAGGAATCAATCAGCCCCAGCATTTT
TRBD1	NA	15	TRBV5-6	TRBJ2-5	CASSSRQGLQETQYF	TGTGCCAGCAGCTCAAGACAGGGGCTACAAGAGACCCAGTACTTC
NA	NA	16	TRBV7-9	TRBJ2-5	CASSSSSGQMGETQYF	TGTGCCAGCAGCTCTAGCTCCGGACAGATGGGGGAGACCCAGTACTTC
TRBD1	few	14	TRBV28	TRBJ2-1	CAARGQNSYNEQFF	TGTGCCGCGAGGGGGCAGAACTCCTACAATGAGCAGTTCTTC
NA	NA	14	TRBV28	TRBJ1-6	CASSSGGQSSPLHF	TGTGCCAGCAGTTCCGGCGGTCAAAGTTCACCCCTCCACTTT
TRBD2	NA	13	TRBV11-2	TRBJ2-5	CASTAGVRETQYF	TGTGCCAGCACCGCGGGGGTGAGGGAGACCCAGTACTTC
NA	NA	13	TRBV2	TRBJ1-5	CASSEGYGQPQHF	TGTGCCAGCAGTGAAGGGTACGGTCAGCCCCAGCATTTT
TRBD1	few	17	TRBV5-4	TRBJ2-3	CASSSPPGQGDWNTQYF	TGTGCCAGCAGCTCACCCCCGGGACAGGGGGATTGGAATACGCAGTATTTT
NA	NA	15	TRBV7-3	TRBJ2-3	CASSFGGPSTDTQYF	TGTGCCAGCAGCTTTGGCGGGCCAAGCACAGATACGCAGTATTTT
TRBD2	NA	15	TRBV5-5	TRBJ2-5	CASRPGTSGQETQYF	TGTGCCAGCAGACCCGGGACTAGCGGACAAGAGACCCAGTACTTC
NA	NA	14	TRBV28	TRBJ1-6	CASSSGGGYSPLHF	TGTGCCAGCAGTTCGGGGGGGGGTTATTCACCCCTCCACTTT
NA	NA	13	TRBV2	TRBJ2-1	CASTSGLLNEQFF	TGTGCCAGCACAAGCGGTCTCCTGAATGAGCAGTTCTTC
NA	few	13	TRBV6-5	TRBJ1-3	CASRRTEENTIYF	TGTGCCAGCAGACGGACAGAGGAAAACACCATATATTTT
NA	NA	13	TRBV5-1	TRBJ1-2	CASSLADRSGYTF	TGCGCCAGCAGCTTGGCCGACAGGAGTGGCTACACCTTC
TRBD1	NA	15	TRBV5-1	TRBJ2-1	CASSSDRASYNEQFF	TGCGCCAGCAGTTCCGACAGGGCCTCCTACAATGAGCAGTTCTTC
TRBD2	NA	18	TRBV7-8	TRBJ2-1	CASSFYLGGLAGGNEQFF	TGTGCCAGCAGCTTCTATCTAGGGGGACTAGCGGGAGGCAATGAGCAGTTCTTC
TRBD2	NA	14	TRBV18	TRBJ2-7	CASSAGTSAYEQYF	TGTGCCAGCTCTGCCGGGACTAGCGCCTACGAGCAGTACTTC
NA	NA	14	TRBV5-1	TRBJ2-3	CASSYLGATDTQYF	TGCGCCAGCAGCTATTTGGGAGCCACAGATACGCAGTATTTT
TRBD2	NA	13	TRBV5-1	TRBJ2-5	CASTIGGGETQYF	TGCGCCAGCACCATTGGGGGGGGAGAGACCCAGTACTTC